These 7 T cell receptor beta chains came from one sample sequenced in a study of blood T cell repertoires in COVID-19. Here immunoSEQ multiplex PCR was the method, and the copy in TCRdb shows in-frame clones only, minus some. The sample has roughly 250,000 clones, approximately 90% seen once. Sequenced material: PBMCs or T cells enriched from blood (not recorded which). These receptors came from a woman aged 18-29 years who had recovered from COVID-19.

The chain has TRBV7-3 and TRBJ1-1; D remains ambiguous. The germline V and J ends were trimmed by 5 bases and 1 base, with 14 bases remaining between them. Germline-derived CDR1 and CDR2 are SGHTA and FQGTGA. The CDR3 is made up of 15 amino acids. CDR3 amino acids: CASSPEGLGNTEAFF. CDR3 DNA sequence: TGTGCCAGCAGCCCCGAAGGACTTGGGAACACTGAAGCTTTCTTT.

V is TRBV29-1 and J is TRBJ1-1, with TRBD1 matching 8 bases. The CDR3 runs 13 residues. Germline trimming cut 4 bases from V and 7 bases from J; bases unmatched to any gene: 8. Germline lookup yields CDR1 SQVTM and CDR2 ANQGSEA. The chain's CDR3 is CSVGRADRGEAFF. The CDR3 coding sequence is TGCAGCGTTGGGCGGGCCGACAGGGGTGAAGCTTTCTTT.

The chain uses TRBV9 and TRBJ2-1; 10 bases match TRBD2. The CDR3 extends over 14 amino acids. Looked up from germline, CDR1 is SGDLS and CDR2 is YYNGEE. V was clipped by 3 bases and J by 5 bases; unmatched bases: 2. CDR3 amino acids: CASSDGLADNEQFF. In nucleotides, the CDR3 is TGTGCCAGCAGCGACGGACTAGCGGACAATGAGCAGTTCTTC. The whole variable domain, filled in from reference TRBV9 and TRBJ2-1, reads DSGVTQTPKHLITATGQRVTLRCSPRSGDLSVYWYQQSLDQGLQFLIQYYNGEERAKGNILERFSAQQFPDLHSELNLSSLELGDSALYFCASSDGLADNEQFFGPGTRLTVL.

This sequence joins TRBV24-1 and TRBJ2-4, with 10 bases fitting TRBD1. CDR3 size: 14 residues. The germline CDR1 and CDR2 sequences are KGHDR and SFDVKD. Trimming removed 4 bases from V and 7 bases from J; junction bases left unmatched: 3. The DNA of the CDR3 is TGTGCCACCAGTGACCCGGGACAGGGGAACATTCAGTACTTC. Amino acid sequence: CATSDPGQGNIQYF.

This chain links TRBV18 with TRBJ1-2; TRBD1 matches at 8 bases. Trimming at V came to 4 bases and at J to 5 bases, leaving 15 bases not matched to a gene. Per the germline V gene, CDR1 is KGHSH and CDR2 is LQKENI. The CDR3 covers 17 residues. For the CDR3, the DNA is TGTGCCAGCTCACTGGGAGTTCGGACAGGGAGAAAGTATGGCTACACCTTC. Translating it yields CASSLGVRTGRKYGYTF.

V usage is TRBV5-4 and J usage is TRBJ2-5, with a weak D call TRBD2 (6 bases). The CDR3 loop spans 15 amino acids. CDR1 is SGHNT and CDR2 is YYREEE in the germline V gene (reference sequence). V dropped 1 base and J dropped 5 bases, with 15 bases sitting between them. The CDR3 bases are TGTGCCAGCAGCTTGTTCGGGGGAGCAGAGGAGACCCAGTACTTC. This gives the protein CASSLFGGAEETQYF.

This sequence joins TRBV11-3 and TRBJ1-2; TRBD1 agrees at 8 bases. Germline V gene lookup returns CDR1 SGHNT and CDR2 YENEEA. The CDR3 length is 13 residues. V dropped 5 bases and J dropped 7; count of bases not matched to a gene: 6. The CDR3 sequence is CASSLSRGPGYTF. The CDR3 DNA is TGTGCCAGCAGCCTATCCAGGGGGCCTGGCTACACCTTC.